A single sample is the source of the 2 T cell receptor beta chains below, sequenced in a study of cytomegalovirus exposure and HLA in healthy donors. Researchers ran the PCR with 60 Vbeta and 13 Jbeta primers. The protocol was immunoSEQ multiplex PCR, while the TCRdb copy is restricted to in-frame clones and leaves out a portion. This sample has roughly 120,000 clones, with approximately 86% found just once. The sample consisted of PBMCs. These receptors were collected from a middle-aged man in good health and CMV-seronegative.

The CDR3 bases are TGTGCCAGCAGCCCGGTTTACACCGGGGAGCTGTTTTTT. Encoded protein: CASSPVYTGELFF. The genes are TRBV6-6 and TRBJ2-2; D remains unclear. Trimming stripped 6 bases from V and 3 bases from J, with 8 bases between. The germline gives CDR1 MNHNY, CDR2 SVGAGI (reference sequence). The length of the CDR3 is 13 residues.

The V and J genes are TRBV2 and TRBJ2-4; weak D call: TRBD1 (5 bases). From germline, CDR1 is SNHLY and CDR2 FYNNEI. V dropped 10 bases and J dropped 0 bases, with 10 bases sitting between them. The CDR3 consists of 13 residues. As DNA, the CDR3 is TGTGCCACCACGACAGAAGCCAAAAACATTCAGTACTTC. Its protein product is CATTTEAKNIQYF.